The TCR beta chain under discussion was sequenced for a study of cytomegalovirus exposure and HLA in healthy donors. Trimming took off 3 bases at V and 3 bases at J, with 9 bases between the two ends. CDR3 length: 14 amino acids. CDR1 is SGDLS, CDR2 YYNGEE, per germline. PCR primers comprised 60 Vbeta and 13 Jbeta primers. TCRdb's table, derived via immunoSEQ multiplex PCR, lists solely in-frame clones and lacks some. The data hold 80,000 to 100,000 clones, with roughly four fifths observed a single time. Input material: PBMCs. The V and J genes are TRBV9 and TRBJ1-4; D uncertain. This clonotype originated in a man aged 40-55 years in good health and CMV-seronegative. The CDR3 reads CASSGAGPNEKLFF. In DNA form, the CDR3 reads TGTGCCAGCAGCGGAGCGGGTCCTAATGAAAAACTGTTTTTT.